This TCR beta chain derives from a study of shared clonotypes between healthy human individuals. Germline V gene sequence: CDR1 SGHKS, CDR2 YYEKEE (reference sequence). The V and J ends lost 0 bases and 0 bases respectively, with 10 bases between them. The CDR3 is 15 amino acids. The sorted-subset replicate PCRs were given about 200 ng DNA, which is roughly 30,000 T cell genomes. The assay was immunoSEQ multiplex PCR, and TCRdb's table has in-frame clones only and misses some. The sample includes roughly 1,500,000 clones, 98% to 99% seen only once; the top ten take roughly 0.36%. This clonotype originated in a man between 25 and 39 years old in good health. This chain connects TRBV5-5 to TRBJ2-7; D gene uncertain. The sequenced material came from naive CD4+ T cells sorted from blood. Subset specified: CD45RA+ positively selected. CDR3 amino acids: CASSLGAPSSYEQYF. CDR3 DNA: TGTGCCAGCAGCTTGGGGGCCCCTAGCTCCTACGAGCAGTACTTC.